This TCR beta chain comes out of a study of B cell selection in AIRE deficiency. Original methodology: Patients' conventional T cells yielded roughly 1.2x10^5 distinct TCRbeta sequences; donors' approximately 1.3x10^5. Libraries were prepared by immunoSEQ multiplex PCR; TCRdb keeps only in-frame clonotypes and omits some of them. V and J calls and clone size are those listed in that table; D and trimming were worked out from the DNA. Of about 21,000 clones in the sample, 95% to 98% were seen once. Of note for this clone: Its antigen is unknown.

Whole-study results and caveats: Shorter CDR3s marked shared Treg sequences, biased toward few non-templated insertions. Of fewer than 4,500 shared Treg TCRbeta sequences, around 30% were healthy-donor-only and 7% to 9.5% patient-only. Patient Tconv cells held around a third of Treg sequences shared by healthy donors.

The sorted conventional CD4 T cells were gated as CD4+CD127+. Germline V CDR1 and CDR2: SGHKS, YYEKEE (reference sequence). The CDR3 covers 12 residues. Sequences were obtained from conventional CD4+ T cells sorted from PBMCs. This receptor was identified in a human donor with AIRE deficiency. The chain carries TRBV5-5 and TRBJ2-5, with a weak D call TRBD1 (6 bases). The DNA end is a closer match to TRBJ2-7, so the J assignment may be wrong. The CDR3: CASSRHRDEQYF. The DNA of the CDR3 is TGTGCCAGCAGCAGGCACAGGGACGAGCAGTACTTC.